This T cell receptor beta chain was retrieved from a study of OX40 agonist ivuxolimab in advanced cancers. On the study more broadly: Patients treated during dose escalation were battling hepatocellular carcinoma, melanoma, renal cell or head and neck cancer. Points from the study as a whole: At 0.1 to 3.0 mg/kg, clonal expansion of CD4+ and CD8+ blood T cells had occurred by week 6. Nonresponders, in some cases, also had low normalized T-cell clonal expansion.

This table comes from immunoSEQ multiplex PCR, and its TCRdb copy is limited to in-frame clones, with some not included. Of about 33,000 clones detected, about 92% appear once; the ten largest clones hold approximately 26%. Collection of blood occurred at baseline, at cycle 4 day 1, and at cycle 7 day 1. In this sample, this clone turned up once. Its antigen is as yet unknown. This TCR was sampled from an adult with an advanced solid tumor such as melanoma, head and neck, liver or kidney cancer. The sample here was CD4+ or CD8+ T cells sorted from blood, taken in a trial of the OX40 agonist ivuxolimab.

This CDR3 is CASSQAHMSSYEQYF. The DNA of the CDR3 is TGTGCCAGCAGCCAAGCGCACATGAGCTCCTACGAGCAGTACTTC. The chain recombines TRBV14 with TRBJ2-7, with no clear D. V was pared by 1 base and J by 0 bases, with 10 bases between. Germline CDR1 SGHDN, CDR2 FVKESK. The CDR3 is 15 residues long.